Below, one T cell receptor (beta chain) is given with its context. Antigen: not known. The junction differs from germline at one of its ends, possibly a read error. These data come from a study of tumor and adjacent non-tumor tissue in lung cancer. General study findings and limits: Higher tumor TCR diversity was associated with shorter survival.

The germline CDR1 and CDR2 sequences are MNHNY and SVGAGI (reference sequence). There are 15 residues in the CDR3. The library came from three nested PCR rounds adapted from ARM-PCR protocols. TCRdb recomputed calls from the multiplex PCR reads with MiXCR, one row per CDR3 protein. The profile shows approximately 80,000 distinct CDR3 sequences, approximately 80% of them singletons. RNA was extracted from bulk tissue without any cell sorting. The normal lung tissue was taken more than 3 cm from the tumor edge. The rearrangement uses TRBV6-6 and TRBJ2-1, with TRBD2 as a possible D gene (6 bases). The TCR comes from a man in his fifties or sixties with non-small cell lung cancer. Material for sequencing was distant non-tumor lung tissue. The CDR3 loop reads CASSQLSGVHNEHFF. CDR3 nucleotide sequence: TGTGCCAGCAGTCAACTATCGGGAGTACACAATGAGCATTTCTTC.